The entry that follows covers one TCR gamma chain sequence. This clone was detected ten times or more. It lacks a known antigen. The protein TCRdb lists belongs to a much larger clone and differs from this DNA's translation at residue 9, which points to a read error; the protein shown is made from the DNA. The entry originates in a study of γδ T cells in repeated Plasmodium falciparum infection (dated by TCRdb to the early 2020s). A note on the overall study: In the natural-infection arm, Malian children exposed to intense seasonal malaria transmission were enrolled and compared against age and gender matched Australian children. A few malaria-naive U.S. adults underwent four controlled human malaria infections by bites from P. falciparum NF54-infected Anopheles stephensi mosquitoes over about 600 days. Malian gammadelta TCR repertoires were analysed cross-sectionally during no-transmission periods and were analysed longitudinally across acute febrile malaria episodes. Samples from controlled-infection subjects were taken at baseline, just before selected infections, and 21 days after each infection. Using both natural infection in Mali and controlled human malaria infection, the study looked at the way repeated Plasmodium falciparum infection shapes the human gammadelta T cell repertoire. The paper as a whole reports these results and caveats: Generalizability was limited because the Malian cohort was drawn from a small rural village of predominantly one ethnic group. In Vdelta2-negative gammadelta TCR repertoires, which were largely Vdelta1+, repeated controlled infections appeared to drive waves of new clonotype selection. Analysis of inter-individual variability in gammadelta T cell responses was limited by the small size of the controlled-infection cohort. Vgamma9/Vdelta2+ TCR repertoires showed a highly stable polyclonal repertoire over time and infection, with many inter-individual overlapping TCRgamma sequences. Compared with Australian children, Malian children appeared to have Vdelta2-negative gammadelta TCR repertoires that were more clonally expanded, less diverse and less shared.

Vgamma9/Vdelta2+ and Vdelta2-negative gammadelta T cell populations were flow-sorted from peripheral blood mononuclear cells for bulk TCR repertoire analysis. CDR1 and CDR2, looked up from the germline V gene, are VINAFY and YDVSNSKD. Reading from cysteine to phenylalanine, the CDR3 counts 12 amino acids. Here the CDR3 DNA is all that survives: 36 bases in frame from base 1. Libraries were built with multiplex PCR. Sequencing took place on an Illumina MiSeq. Every sorted gammadelta T cell sample had both its TCR gamma (TRG) and TCR delta (TRD) chains sequenced. Under the source paper's analysis protocol: Clonotype tree plots, accumulated frequency of the top 20 clonotypes, diversity index (DI) and D75 metrics were included in the repertoire analyses. Clones were re-identified by TCRdb from the public reads with CATT, and rows with the same DNA were merged. TCRdb's processing, not the study's, gives the V and J calls here. Across this sample there are about 14,000 gamma-chain clones, with roughly 1.5% seen only once. Of the sample, around 28% falls within the top ten clones.

The chain employs TRGV5 and TRGJ1 or TRGJ2. What was sequenced was gamma-delta T cells from blood. The receptor's source is a pool of human donors (malaria-infected and uninfected, not separated). The nucleotide sequence is TGTGCCACCTGGGAGAATTATTATAGGAAACTCTTT. The encoded protein is CATWENYYRKLF.